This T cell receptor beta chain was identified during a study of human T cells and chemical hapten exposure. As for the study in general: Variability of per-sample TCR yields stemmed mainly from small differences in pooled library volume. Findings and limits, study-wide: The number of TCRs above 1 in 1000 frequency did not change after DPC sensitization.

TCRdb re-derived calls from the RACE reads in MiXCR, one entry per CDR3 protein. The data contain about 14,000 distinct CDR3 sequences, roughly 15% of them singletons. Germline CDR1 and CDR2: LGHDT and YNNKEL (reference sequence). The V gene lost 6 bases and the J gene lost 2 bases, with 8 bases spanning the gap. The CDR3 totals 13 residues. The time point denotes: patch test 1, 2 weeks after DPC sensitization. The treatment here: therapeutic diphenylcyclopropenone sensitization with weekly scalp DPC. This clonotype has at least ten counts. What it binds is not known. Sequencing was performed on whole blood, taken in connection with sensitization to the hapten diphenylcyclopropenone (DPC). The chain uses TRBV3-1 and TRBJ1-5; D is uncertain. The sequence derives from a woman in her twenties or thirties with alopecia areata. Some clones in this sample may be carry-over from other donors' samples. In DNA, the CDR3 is TGTGCCAGCAGTCCGACCGGCAATCAGCCCCAGCATTTT. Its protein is CASSPTGNQPQHF. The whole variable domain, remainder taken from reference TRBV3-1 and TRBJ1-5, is DTAVSQTPKYLVTQMGNDKSIKCEQNLGHDTMYWYKQDSKKFLKIMFSYNNKELIINETVPNRFSPKSPDKAHLNLHINSLELGDSAVYFCASSPTGNQPQHFGDGTRLSIL.